This T cell receptor (beta chain) was identified during a study of control samples from healthy donors and cancer patients. V lost 2 bases and J lost 1; bases outside the gene matches: 5. The CDR3 consists of 15 residues. The germline V gene encodes CDR1 SGHAT and CDR2 FQNNGV. Assay used: immunoSEQ multiplex PCR; TCRdb lists only in-frame clones, some missing. The table lists about 90,000 clones, approximately 90% of them singletons, with 3% to 4.5% in the top ten. This receptor was obtained from a woman aged 18-29 years in good health. This chain connects TRBV11-2 to TRBJ2-7, with TRBD1 matching over 7 bases. The sequenced sample was blood. Here the CDR3 DNA reads TGTGCCAGCAGCTTAAGGGGGACAGAGTCCTACGAGCAGTACTTC. This gives the protein CASSLRGTESYEQYF.